The source of this T cell receptor (beta chain) is a study of blood T cells in healthy people across ages. Study details: Capture by template switching was about one barcoded beta molecule per two T cells. General study results and limits: Significant beta diversity loss was already apparent by age around 40, declining roughly linearly. Naive CD4+ cell counts and diversity both ran higher in long-lived than in aged donors.

A J-beta primer mix and a sample-barcoded 5' primer were used in a second PCR of roughly 6 to 12 cycles. In TCRdb, the 5' RACE reads were re-called with MiXCR into one record per CDR3 protein. Of about 970,000 distinct CDR3 sequences listed, approximately 50% are singletons. This clonotype occurred a few times. Its antigen is still unknown. This CDR3 has 16 residues. Germline V gives CDR1 MNHEY, CDR2 SMNVEV (reference sequence). V lost 7 bases to trimming and J lost 2 bases, with 20 bases between them. This TCR was recovered from a woman between 55 and 75 years old in good health. This sequence joins TRBV27 and TRBJ2-5, with D uncertain. The specimen was blood. CDR3 sequence (DNA): TGTGCCAGCAACTCGGGCCTCTCCACGACACAAGAGACCCAGTACTTC. The encoded protein is CASNSGLSTTQETQYF.